The 26 T cell receptor beta chains below all came from one sample that was sequenced in a study of cytomegalovirus exposure and HLA in healthy donors. Produced via immunoSEQ multiplex PCR; TCRdb's table is partial and in-frame only. The sample lists 150,000 to 200,000 clones, approximately 86% occurring once. Sequencing was done on a sample of PBMCs. These receptors were obtained from a woman aged 18-35 years in good health and CMV-seronegative.

This clone was seen once. The J gene is TRBJ1-1, the V gene TRBV7-9; D uncertain. V gave up 4 bases and J gave up 0 bases, with 12 bases separating them. The CDR3 is made up of 15 amino acids. CDR1 and CDR2 (germline): SEHNR, FQNEAQ (reference sequence). Written as DNA, the CDR3 is TGTGCCAGCAGCTCTACAGTCCCACTGAACACTGAAGCTTTCTTT. Translating it yields CASSSTVPLNTEAFF.

The chain carries TRBV7-9 and TRBJ2-6; D may be TRBD2 (6 bases). V was trimmed by 2 bases and J by 4 bases, leaving 12 bases between them. The CDR3 sequence is 16 residues long. CDR1 and CDR2 (germline): SEHNR, FQNEAQ (reference sequence). The CDR3 DNA follows: TGTGCCAGCAGCTTAAGGGAGGCGAGAGGGGCCAACGTCCTGACTTTC. Amino acid sequence: CASSLREARGANVLTF.

CDR3 residues: CASSLGQGWGETQYF. The CDR3, as DNA: TGTGCCAGCAGCTTGGGACAGGGTTGGGGGGAGACCCAGTACTTC. The chain couples TRBV5-6 to TRBJ2-5; TRBD1 aligns across 7 bases. Germline loops: CDR1 SGHDT, CDR2 YYEEEE. V lost 0 bases to trimming and J lost 5 bases; unmatched junction nucleotides: 7. This CDR3 is built from 15 residues.

The rearrangement uses TRBV27 and TRBJ2-1; TRBD2 aligns across 13 bases. CDR1 and CDR2 (germline): MNHEY, SMNVEV (reference sequence). Germline trimming cut 4 bases from V and 0 bases from J; bases unmatched to any gene: 18. This CDR3 comprises 22 residues. The CDR3 is CASSSRPRLAGGQSSSYNEQFF. The CDR3, as DNA: TGTGCCAGCAGTTCAAGGCCTAGACTAGCGGGAGGACAATCGAGCTCCTACAATGAGCAGTTCTTC.

The chain links TRBV6-5 to TRBJ1-2; TRBD1 might be the D (5 bases). The CDR3 is 13 amino acids. V shed 7 bases and J shed 6 bases, with 15 bases lying between them. Germline V gene lookup returns CDR1 MNHEY and CDR2 SVGAGI. The CDR3 region is CASTWGEGDGYTF. The CDR3 nucleotides read TGTGCCAGCACTTGGGGGGAAGGAGATGGCTACACCTTC.

The chain combines TRBV11-2 with TRBJ2-5; 8 nucleotides line up with TRBD2. The CDR3 spans 14 residues. The germline V gene has CDR1 SGHAT and CDR2 FQNNGV. Trimming cost V 6 bases and J 1 base; bases outside gene matches: 4. CDR3 residues: CASSYLAGQETQYF. The CDR3 DNA is TGTGCCAGCAGTTATCTAGCGGGCCAAGAGACCCAGTACTTC.

The V and J genes are TRBV5-1 and TRBJ2-7; perhaps TRBD2 as D (8 bases). The CDR3 totals 14 residues. Per germline, CDR1 SGHRS and CDR2 YFSETQ. V lost 4 bases, J lost 7 bases, and 18 bases lay in between. The CDR3 bases are TGCGCCAGCAGCCCCCGGGAGGGGGCAGGAGAGCAGTACTTC. Its translation: CASSPREGAGEQYF.

This chain links TRBV2 with TRBJ2-4; D may be TRBD1 (5 bases). Germline CDR1 and CDR2: SNHLY and FYNNEI. The CDR3 loop spans 16 amino acids. Trimming removed 5 bases at V and 7 bases at J, with 21 bases between. CDR3 protein: CASSKLGAVVENIQYF. DNA of the CDR3: TGTGCCAGCAGTAAACTTGGGGCCGTAGTCGAGAACATTCAGTACTTC.

The rearrangement joins TRBV11-2 to TRBJ2-7; 7 bases are a match to TRBD1. J was trimmed by 2 bases and V by 3 bases; bases with no gene match: 4. Germline CDR1 is SGHAT and CDR2 is FQNNGV. This CDR3 is 14 amino acids long. CDR3 DNA sequence: TGTGCCAGCAGCTTTGACAGGGACCCCTACGAGCAGTACTTC. This codes for CASSFDRDPYEQYF. Variable domain in full (rest from reference TRBV11-2 and TRBJ2-7): EAGVAQSPRYKIIEKRQSVAFWCNPISGHATLYWYQQILGQGPKLLIQFQNNGVVDDSQLPKDRFSAERLKGVDSTLKIQPAKLEDSAVYLCASSFDRDPYEQYFGPGTRLTVT.

The chain couples TRBV27 to TRBJ1-2, with D uncertain. V was trimmed by 6 bases and J by 2 bases, leaving 16 bases between them. CDR1 MNHEY and CDR2 SMNVEV come from the germline V gene (reference sequence). The CDR3 contains 15 residues. The CDR3 DNA sequence: TGTGCCAGCAGGTCTGATGGTGGAGGGAACTATGGCTACACCTTC. It codes for CASRSDGGGNYGYTF.

The V and J genes are TRBV9 and TRBJ1-6, with D unresolved. This CDR3 has 12 residues. Germline lookup yields CDR1 SGDLS and CDR2 YYNGEE. V was cut by 0 bases and J by 14 bases, with 9 bases left in between. For the CDR3, the DNA is TGTGCCAGCAGCGTAGTTTTTCCGGCCCTCCACTTT. Residues: CASSVVFPALHF.

The rearrangement uses TRBV29-1 and TRBJ2-1; D might be TRBD1 (5 bases). Trimming removed 5 bases from V and 8 bases from J, with 10 bases in between. Germline loops: CDR1 SQVTM, CDR2 ANQGSEA. CDR3 length: 11 amino acids. DNA for the CDR3: TGCAGCGTTCTGCTAGGGGATGAGCAGTTCTTC. It specifies CSVLLGDEQFF.

The V call is TRBV27, the J call TRBJ1-5; maybe TRBD1 (5 bases). Between the trimmed V and J ends, which lost 4 bases and 0 bases, there was a span of 13 bases. The germline CDR1 and CDR2 sequences are MNHEY and SMNVEV (reference sequence). The CDR3 contains 16 residues. In DNA form, the CDR3 reads TGTGCCAGCAGTTCTAGACGGGGGTATAGCAATCAGCCCCAGCATTTT. It is translated as CASSSRRGYSNQPQHF.

V and J are TRBV9 and TRBJ2-3; D is unclear. Germline assignment: CDR1 SGDLS and CDR2 YYNGEE. Trimming left V 2 bases short and J 4 bases short, with 5 bases between. CDR3 length equals 12 residues. The CDR3 nucleotides are TGTGCCAGCAGCGTGGGCCCAGATACGCAGTATTTT. As protein: CASSVGPDTQYF.

This clone has at least ten counts. The chain has TRBV27 and TRBJ1-6; 7 nucleotides line up with TRBD1. CDR1 MNHEY and CDR2 SMNVEV come from the germline V gene (reference sequence). This CDR3 comprises 14 residues. The V gene end was trimmed by 5 bases and the J gene end by 6 bases; junction bases not matched to a gene: 4. The CDR3 here is CASSAGTVNSPLHF. The CDR3 DNA reads TGTGCCAGCAGTGCTGGGACAGTTAATTCACCCCTCCACTTT.

The J gene is TRBJ1-1, the V gene TRBV19; the D is unclear. In germline, CDR1 is LNHDA, CDR2 SQIVND (reference sequence). This CDR3 has 14 residues. V was pared by 3 bases and J by 1 base, with 9 bases between. The CDR3 sequence is CASSMERRNTEAFF. The CDR3 DNA reads as TGTGCCAGTAGTATGGAGCGTAGGAACACTGAAGCTTTCTTT. The full variable domain, its missing parts supplied by reference TRBV19 and TRBJ1-1, is DGGITQSPKYLFRKEGQNVTLSCEQNLNHDAMYWYRQDPGQGLRLIYYSQIVNDFQKGDIAEGYSVSREKKESFPLTVTSAQKNPTAFYLCASSMERRNTEAFFGQGTRLTVV.

The chain employs TRBV11-1 and TRBJ1-2; 7 positions match TRBD1. V lost 3 bases to trimming and J lost 4 bases; unmatched junction nucleotides: 5. Germline V gene data show CDR1 as SGHAT and CDR2 as FQDESV (reference sequence). The CDR3 spans 14 residues. CDR3 sequence (DNA): TGTGCCAGCAGCTTTGAGGGACAGTTCTATGGCTACACCTTC. Amino acid sequence: CASSFEGQFYGYTF.

This clone has only a few counts. The rearrangement links TRBV2 to TRBJ1-2; D is possibly TRBD1 (6 bases). There are 12 residues in the CDR3. CDR1 and CDR2 (germline): SNHLY, FYNNEI. V was clipped by 10 bases and J by 4 bases, with 13 bases between them. CDR3 sequence reads: CATSGDTYGYTF. The CDR3 DNA reads TGTGCCACCTCAGGGGATACCTATGGCTACACCTTC.

V and J are TRBV9 and TRBJ2-1; 8 bases map to TRBD2. This CDR3 has 17 amino acids. The germline CDR1 and CDR2 sequences are SGDLS and YYNGEE. V was pared by 3 bases and J by 5 bases, with 13 bases of the junction left unmatched. CDR3 DNA: TGTGCCAGCAGCGGATCCGGGACTAGTTTGGTCCACAATGAGCAGTTCTTC. Translation: CASSGSGTSLVHNEQFF.

This clone was detected once. This rearrangement joins TRBV7-6 to TRBJ1-5; 8 bases are a match to TRBD1. From germline, CDR1 is SGHVS and CDR2 FNYEAQ. With 2 bases clipped from V and 4 bases from J, the junction kept 4 bases outside the gene matches. The CDR3 extends over 15 amino acids. CDR3 nucleotide sequence: TGTGCCAGCAGCTTATCAGGGGGCAGGAATCAGCCCCAGCATTTT. It specifies CASSLSGGRNQPQHF.

This clone was recorded only once. The chain recombines TRBV7-2 with TRBJ2-3; 15 positions agree with TRBD2. The V gene end was trimmed by 5 bases and the J gene end by 2 bases; junction bases not matched to a gene: 5. Germline CDR1 is SGHTA and CDR2 is FQGNSA. The CDR3 length is 17 residues. CDR3: CASSTGLAGGPTDTQYF. DNA for the CDR3: TGTGCCAGCAGCACGGGACTAGCGGGGGGCCCCACAGATACGCAGTATTTT.

The chain carries TRBV7-9 and TRBJ2-6; unclear D gene. V lost 11 bases and J 2 bases, leaving 19 bases between the germline ends. This CDR3 spans 16 amino acids. CDR1 and CDR2 from the germline V gene are SEHNR and FQNEAQ (reference sequence). The chain's CDR3 is CACSSGGTAGANVLTF. The CDR3, as DNA: TGTGCCTGTTCGAGTGGTGGTACGGCTGGGGCCAACGTCCTGACTTTC.

The chain joins TRBV27 to TRBJ2-4, with 8 bases identical to TRBD1. V shed 7 bases and J 4 bases; nucleotides not matched to a gene: 9. CDR1 and CDR2 (germline): MNHEY, SMNVEV (reference sequence). CDR3 length: 15 residues. The CDR3 spells CASTSRGTGKNIQYF. The DNA of the CDR3 is TGTGCCAGCACCTCAAGGGGGACAGGAAAAAACATTCAGTACTTC.

This chain uses TRBV7-9 with TRBJ1-2, with a weak D call TRBD1 (5 bases). Trimming removed 1 base from V and 0 bases from J, with 9 bases in between. Germline V CDR1 and CDR2: SEHNR, FQNEAQ (reference sequence). This CDR3 is 15 amino acids long. CDR3 protein: CASSLGQGTNYGYTF. CDR3 in DNA: TGTGCCAGCAGCTTAGGGCAGGGCACTAACTATGGCTACACCTTC.

V gene TRBV5-6 combines with J gene TRBJ2-1; tentative D call: TRBD1 (5 bases). V lost 0 bases, J lost 0 bases, and 7 bases lay in between. The CDR3 spans 15 residues. Germline V gene lookup returns CDR1 SGHDT and CDR2 YYEEEE. The CDR3 region has the DNA TGTGCCAGCAGCTTGGGACAGAGCTCCTACAATGAGCAGTTCTTC. Amino acids: CASSLGQSSYNEQFF.

The chain couples TRBV2 to TRBJ2-1, with a tentative D call TRBD2 (7 bases). V shed 7 bases and J shed 9 bases, with 19 bases lying between them. The CDR3 totals 14 residues. Looked up from germline, CDR1 is SNHLY and CDR2 is FYNNEI. CDR3 DNA: TGTGCCAGCAAAGGGGGGGGCGCAACCGGTGAGCAGTTCTTC. It encodes CASKGGGATGEQFF.